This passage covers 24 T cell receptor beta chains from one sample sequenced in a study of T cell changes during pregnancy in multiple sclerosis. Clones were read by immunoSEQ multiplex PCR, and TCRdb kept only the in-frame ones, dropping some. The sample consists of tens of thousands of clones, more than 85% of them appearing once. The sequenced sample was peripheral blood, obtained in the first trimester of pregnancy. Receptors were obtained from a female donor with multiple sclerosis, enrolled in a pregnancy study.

CDR3 DNA sequence: TGTGCCAGCAGTACTCGACAGGGGGCTGGAGGCTACACCTTC. Protein sequence: CASSTRQGAGGYTF. This chain joins TRBV6-1 and TRBJ1-2, with 10 bases matching TRBD1. Trimming took 5 bases from V and 8 from J; bases not matched to a gene: 8. Germline assignment: CDR1 MNHNS and CDR2 SASEGT. The CDR3 loop spans 14 amino acids.

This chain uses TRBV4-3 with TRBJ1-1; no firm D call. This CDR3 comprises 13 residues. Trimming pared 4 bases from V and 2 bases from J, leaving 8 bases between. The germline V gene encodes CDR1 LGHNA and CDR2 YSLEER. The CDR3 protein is CASSPGVNTEAFF. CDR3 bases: TGCGCCAGCAGCCCCGGGGTTAACACTGAAGCTTTCTTT.

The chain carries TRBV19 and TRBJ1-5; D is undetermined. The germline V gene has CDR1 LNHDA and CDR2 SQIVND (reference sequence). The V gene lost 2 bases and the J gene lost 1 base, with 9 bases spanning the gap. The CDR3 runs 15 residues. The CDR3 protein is CASSIRTGSNQPQHF. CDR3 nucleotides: TGTGCCAGTAGTATACGAACGGGGAGCAATCAGCCCCAGCATTTT.

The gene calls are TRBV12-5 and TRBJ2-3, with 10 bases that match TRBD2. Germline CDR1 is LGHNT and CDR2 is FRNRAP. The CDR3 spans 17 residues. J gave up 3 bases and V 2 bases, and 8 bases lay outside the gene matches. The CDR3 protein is CASGLTSGGERTDTQYF. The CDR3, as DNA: TGTGCTAGTGGTTTGACCAGCGGGGGGGAGAGGACAGATACGCAGTATTTT.

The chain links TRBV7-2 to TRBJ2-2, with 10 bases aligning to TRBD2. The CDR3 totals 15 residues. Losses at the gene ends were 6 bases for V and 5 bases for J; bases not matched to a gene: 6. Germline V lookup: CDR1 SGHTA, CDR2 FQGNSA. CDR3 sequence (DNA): TGTGCCAGCAGTTACACTAGCGGGGAAACCGGGGAGCTGTTTTTT. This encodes CASSYTSGETGELFF.

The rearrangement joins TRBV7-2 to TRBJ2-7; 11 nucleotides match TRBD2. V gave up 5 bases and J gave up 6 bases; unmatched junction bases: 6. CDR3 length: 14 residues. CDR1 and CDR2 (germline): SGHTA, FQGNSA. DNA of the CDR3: TGTGCCAGCAGCCCCTCTAGCGGGGGGTTCGAGCAGTACTTC. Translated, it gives CASSPSSGGFEQYF. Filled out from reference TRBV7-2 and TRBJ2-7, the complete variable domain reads GAGVSQSPSNKVTEKGKDVELRCDPISGHTALYWYRQSLGQGLEFLIYFQGNSAPDKSGLPSDRFSAERTGGSVSTLTIQRTQQEDSAVYLCASSPSSGGFEQYFGPGTRLTVT.

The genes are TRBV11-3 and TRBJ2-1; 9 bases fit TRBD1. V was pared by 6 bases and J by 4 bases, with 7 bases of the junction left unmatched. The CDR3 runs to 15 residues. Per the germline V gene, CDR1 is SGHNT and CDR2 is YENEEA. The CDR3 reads CASSAGQGSYNEQFF. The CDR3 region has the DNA TGTGCCAGCAGTGCCGGACAGGGGTCTTACAATGAGCAGTTCTTC.

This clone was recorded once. This CDR3 reads CASSFESGGLPQETQYF. The CDR3, as DNA: TGCGCCAGCAGCTTCGAAAGCGGGGGGTTACCCCAAGAGACCCAGTACTTC. This chain connects TRBV5-1 to TRBJ2-5; 9 nucleotides match TRBD2. CDR1 and CDR2 (germline): SGHRS, YFSETQ. With 2 bases clipped from V and 1 base from J, the junction kept 9 bases outside the gene matches. CDR3 length: 17 amino acids.

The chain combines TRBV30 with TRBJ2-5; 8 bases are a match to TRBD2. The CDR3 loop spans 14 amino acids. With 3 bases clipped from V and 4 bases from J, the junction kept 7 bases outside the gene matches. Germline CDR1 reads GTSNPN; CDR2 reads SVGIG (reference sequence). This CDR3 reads CAWRDERGRETQYF. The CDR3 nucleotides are TGTGCCTGGAGAGATGAGCGGGGGAGAGAGACCCAGTACTTC.

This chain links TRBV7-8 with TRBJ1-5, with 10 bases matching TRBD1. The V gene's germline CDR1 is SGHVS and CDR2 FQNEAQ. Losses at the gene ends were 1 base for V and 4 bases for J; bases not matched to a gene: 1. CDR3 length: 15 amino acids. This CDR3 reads CASSLGGQGNQPQHF. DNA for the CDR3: TGTGCCAGCAGCTTAGGGGGACAGGGGAATCAGCCCCAGCATTTT.

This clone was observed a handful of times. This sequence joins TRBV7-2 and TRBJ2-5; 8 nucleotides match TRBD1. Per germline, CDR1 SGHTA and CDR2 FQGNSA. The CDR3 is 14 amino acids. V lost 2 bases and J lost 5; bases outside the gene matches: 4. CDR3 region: CASSLMAGGETQYF. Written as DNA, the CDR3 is TGTGCCAGCAGCTTAATGGCAGGGGGCGAGACCCAGTACTTC.

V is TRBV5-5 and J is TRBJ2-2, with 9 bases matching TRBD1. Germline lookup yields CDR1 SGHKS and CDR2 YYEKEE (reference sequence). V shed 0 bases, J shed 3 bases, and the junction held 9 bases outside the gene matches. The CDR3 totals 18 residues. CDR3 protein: CASSLDRGRPEDTGELFF. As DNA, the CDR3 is TGTGCCAGCAGCTTGGACAGGGGGCGCCCCGAGGACACCGGGGAGCTGTTTTTT.

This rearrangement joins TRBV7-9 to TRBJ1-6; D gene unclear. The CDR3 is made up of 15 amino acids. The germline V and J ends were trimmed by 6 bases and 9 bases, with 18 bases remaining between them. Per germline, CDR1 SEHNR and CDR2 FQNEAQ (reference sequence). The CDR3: CASSLNSPGASPLHF. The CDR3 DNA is TGTGCCAGCAGTCTAAACAGCCCCGGTGCTTCACCCCTCCACTTT.

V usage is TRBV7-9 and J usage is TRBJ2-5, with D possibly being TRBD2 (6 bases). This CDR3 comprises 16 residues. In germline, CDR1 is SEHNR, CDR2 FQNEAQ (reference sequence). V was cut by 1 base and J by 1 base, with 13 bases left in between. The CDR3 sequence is CASSLEGLGGQETQYF. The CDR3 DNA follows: TGTGCCAGCAGCTTAGAGGGTCTGGGGGGCCAAGAGACCCAGTACTTC.

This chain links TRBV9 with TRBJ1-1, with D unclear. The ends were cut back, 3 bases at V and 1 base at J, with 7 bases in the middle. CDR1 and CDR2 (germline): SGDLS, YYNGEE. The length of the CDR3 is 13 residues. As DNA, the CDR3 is TGTGCCAGCAGCGGAGGAAAGAACACTGAAGCTTTCTTT. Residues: CASSGGKNTEAFF. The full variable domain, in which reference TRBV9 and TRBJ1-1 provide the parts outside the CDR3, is DSGVTQTPKHLITATGQRVTLRCSPRSGDLSVYWYQQSLDQGLQFLIQYYNGEERAKGNILERFSAQQFPDLHSELNLSSLELGDSALYFCASSGGKNTEAFFGQGTRLTVV.

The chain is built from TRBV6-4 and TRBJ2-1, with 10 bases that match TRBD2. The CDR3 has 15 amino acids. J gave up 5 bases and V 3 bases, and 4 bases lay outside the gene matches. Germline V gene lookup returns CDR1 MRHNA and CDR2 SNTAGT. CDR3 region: CASSETAGGNNEQFF. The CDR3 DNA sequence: TGTGCCAGCAGTGAGACAGCGGGGGGGAACAATGAGCAGTTCTTC.

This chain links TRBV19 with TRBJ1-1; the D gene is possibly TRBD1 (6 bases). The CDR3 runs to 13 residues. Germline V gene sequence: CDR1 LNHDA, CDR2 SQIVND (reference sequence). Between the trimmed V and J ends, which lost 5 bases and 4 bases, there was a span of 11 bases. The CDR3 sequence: CASSWQGRTEAFF. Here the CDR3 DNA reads TGTGCCAGTAGTTGGCAGGGGCGCACTGAAGCTTTCTTT.

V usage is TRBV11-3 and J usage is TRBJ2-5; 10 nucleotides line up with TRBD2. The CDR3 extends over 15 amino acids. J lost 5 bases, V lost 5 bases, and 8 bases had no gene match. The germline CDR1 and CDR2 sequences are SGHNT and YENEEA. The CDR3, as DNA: TGTGCCAGCAGCCATAGCGGGGGGCCCTTGGAGACCCAGTACTTC. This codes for CASSHSGGPLETQYF.

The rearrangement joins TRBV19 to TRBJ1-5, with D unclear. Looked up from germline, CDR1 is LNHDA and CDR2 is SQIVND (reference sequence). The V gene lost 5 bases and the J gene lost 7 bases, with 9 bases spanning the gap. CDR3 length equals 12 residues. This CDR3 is CASSSGWQPQHF. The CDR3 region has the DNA TGTGCCAGTAGTTCCGGGTGGCAGCCCCAGCATTTT.

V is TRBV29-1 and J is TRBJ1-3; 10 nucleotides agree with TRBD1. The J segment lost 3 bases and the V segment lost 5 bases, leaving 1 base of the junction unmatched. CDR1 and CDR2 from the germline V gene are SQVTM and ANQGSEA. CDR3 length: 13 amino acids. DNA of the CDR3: TGCAGCGTTAGGGACAGGGGTGGAAACACCATATATTTT. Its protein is CSVRDRGGNTIYF.

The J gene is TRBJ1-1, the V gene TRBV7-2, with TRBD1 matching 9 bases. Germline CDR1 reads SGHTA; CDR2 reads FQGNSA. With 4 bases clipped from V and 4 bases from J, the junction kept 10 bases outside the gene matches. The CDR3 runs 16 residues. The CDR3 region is CASSSGQGWLTTEAFF. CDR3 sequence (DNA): TGTGCCAGCAGCTCCGGACAGGGGTGGTTGACCACTGAAGCTTTCTTT.

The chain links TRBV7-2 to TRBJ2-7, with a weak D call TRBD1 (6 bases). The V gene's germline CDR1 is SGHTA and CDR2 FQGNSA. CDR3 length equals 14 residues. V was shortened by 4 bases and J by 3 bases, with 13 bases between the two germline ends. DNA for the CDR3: TGTGCCAGCAGCTCGAACAGGGCTTTCTACGAGCAGTACTTC. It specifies CASSSNRAFYEQYF.

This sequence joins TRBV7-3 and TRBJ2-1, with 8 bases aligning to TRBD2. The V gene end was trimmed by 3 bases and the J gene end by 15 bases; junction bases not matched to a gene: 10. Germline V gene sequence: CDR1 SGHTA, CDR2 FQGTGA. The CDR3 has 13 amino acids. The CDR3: CASSFGLALPPFF. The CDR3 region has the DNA TGTGCCAGCAGCTTCGGACTAGCTTTACCCCCGTTCTTC.

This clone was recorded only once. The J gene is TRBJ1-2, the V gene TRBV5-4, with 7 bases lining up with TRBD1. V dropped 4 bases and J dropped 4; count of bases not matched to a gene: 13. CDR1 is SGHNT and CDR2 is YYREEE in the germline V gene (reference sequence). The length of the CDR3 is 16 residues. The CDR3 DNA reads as TGTGCCAGCAGCCCGGCGGGCGGACAGGCAATCTATGGCTACACCTTC. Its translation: CASSPAGGQAIYGYTF.